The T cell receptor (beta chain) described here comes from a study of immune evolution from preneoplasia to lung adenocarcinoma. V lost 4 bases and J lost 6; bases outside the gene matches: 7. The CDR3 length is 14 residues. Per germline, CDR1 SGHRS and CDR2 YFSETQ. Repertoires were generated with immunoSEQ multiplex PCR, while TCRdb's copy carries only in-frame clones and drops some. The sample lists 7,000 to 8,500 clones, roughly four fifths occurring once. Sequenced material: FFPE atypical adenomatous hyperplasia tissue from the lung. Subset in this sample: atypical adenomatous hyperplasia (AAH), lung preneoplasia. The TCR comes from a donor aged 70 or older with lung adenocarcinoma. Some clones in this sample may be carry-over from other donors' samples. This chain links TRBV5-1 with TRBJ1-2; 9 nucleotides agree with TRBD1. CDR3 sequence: CASSPYTGGDGYTF. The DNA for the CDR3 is TGCGCCAGCAGCCCTTACACAGGGGGCGATGGCTACACCTTC.